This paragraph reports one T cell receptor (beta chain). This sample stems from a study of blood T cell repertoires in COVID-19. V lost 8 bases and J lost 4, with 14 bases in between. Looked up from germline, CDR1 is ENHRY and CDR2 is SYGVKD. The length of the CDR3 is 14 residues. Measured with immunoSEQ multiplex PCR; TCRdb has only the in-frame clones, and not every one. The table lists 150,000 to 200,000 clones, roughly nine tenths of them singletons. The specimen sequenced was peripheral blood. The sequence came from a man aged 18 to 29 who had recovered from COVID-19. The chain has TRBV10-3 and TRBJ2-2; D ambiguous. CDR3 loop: CAICGVDGTGELFF. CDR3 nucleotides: TGTGCCATCTGCGGCGTCGACGGCACCGGGGAGCTGTTTTTT.